The clone carrying this T cell receptor beta chain came up a few times. Its specificity is unknown. The data derive from a study of tumor and adjacent non-tumor tissue in lung cancer. Study summary: Aged roughly 30 to 76 years, patients included roughly ten men and roughly 5 women with stage I to III disease. Samples averaged about 3.8 million productive TCRbeta reads each. Findings and limits, study-wide: TCR diversity was significantly greater in tumor than normal lung tissue. Patients with more diverse tumor TCRs had worse survival.

TCRbeta libraries were built with three rounds of nested PCR, modified from ARM-PCR. A single record per CDR3 protein comes from TCRdb applying MiXCR to the multiplex PCR reads. The profile shows about 75,000 distinct CDR3 sequences, roughly 70% of them singletons. Germline CDR1 MDHEN, CDR2 SYDVKM. This CDR3 comprises 16 residues. V was clipped by 4 bases and J by 1 base; unmatched bases: 8. The template was RNA from unsorted bulk tissue. Distant lung tissue was collected more than 3 cm away from the tumor edge. The sequenced sample consisted of distant non-tumor lung tissue. This sequence joins TRBV28 and TRBJ2-7; 9 bases are a match to TRBD1. This receptor was obtained from a woman aged 50 to 60 with non-small cell lung cancer. The CDR3 reads CASSSSGQGTSYEQYF. CDR3 DNA: TGTGCCAGCAGTTCATCGGGACAGGGAACATCCTACGAGCAGTACTTC.